What follows are 15 T cell receptor beta chains derived from one specimen sequenced in a study of identical twins. TCRdb redid the calling of the 5' RACE reads with MiXCR, one entry per CDR3 protein. The sample yields 1.5 million or so distinct CDR3 sequences, about 31% seen once. Specimen: cord blood. The origin of the receptors is a newborn girl in good health.

The V gene is TRBV20-1, the J gene TRBJ2-7; D is perhaps TRBD2 (7 bases). The length of the CDR3 is 17 residues. Trimming removed 0 bases from V and 1 base from J, with 19 bases in between. Germline CDR1 reads DFQATT; CDR2 reads SNEGSKA (reference sequence). CDR3 DNA sequence: TGCAGTGCTAGAGATCAGGGGAGGGGAGGGTTTTCCTACGAGCAGTACTTC. Amino acids: CSARDQGRGGFSYEQYF.

This clonotype was seen a handful of times. The chain's CDR3 is CASSPDWGYYNEQFF. The CDR3 region has the DNA TGTGCCAGCTCACCCGATTGGGGGTACTACAATGAGCAGTTCTTC. The chain employs TRBV18 and TRBJ2-1, with D tentatively TRBD1 or TRBD2 (5 bases each). V was pared by 3 bases and J by 3 bases, with 12 bases between. In germline, CDR1 is KGHSH, CDR2 LQKENI. The CDR3 is 15 amino acids.

The CDR3 region has the DNA TGTGCCAGCAGTGAACAAACCTATAATTCACCCCTCCACTTT. Translation: CASSEQTYNSPLHF. The V call is TRBV25-1, the J call TRBJ1-6; no clear D. The CDR3 length is 14 residues. Trimming shortened V by 2 bases and J by 2 bases, and 4 bases separated the two germline ends. Germline loops: CDR1 MGHDK, CDR2 SYGVNS.

This clonotype has just a few counts. The CDR3 region has the DNA TGTGCCAGCAGTTTCCGGGACAGGTTGAACACTGAAGCTTTCTTT. Translated, it gives CASSFRDRLNTEAFF. The genes are TRBV27 and TRBJ1-1, with 8 bases lining up with TRBD1. The J segment lost 0 bases and the V segment lost 3 bases, leaving 3 bases of the junction unmatched. Germline CDR1 MNHEY, CDR2 SMNVEV (reference sequence). The CDR3 has 15 residues.

This clonotype was seen only a few times. A junction boundary mismatches the germline segment, possibly from a read error. The chain is built from TRBV5-1 and TRBJ2-1, with TRBD1 matching 9 bases. The germline CDR1 and CDR2 sequences are SGHRS and YFSETQ. The CDR3 sequence is 13 residues long. The CDR3 sequence: CARTGGFYNERFF. The CDR3 DNA reads TGCGCCAGAACAGGGGGCTTCTACAATGAGCGGTTCTTC.

V and J are TRBV24-1 and TRBJ2-3, with 8 bases aligning to TRBD2. Germline CDR1 KGHDR, CDR2 SFDVKD. The V segment lost 2 bases and the J segment 5 bases; nucleotides outside the gene matches: 2. This CDR3 has 14 amino acids. The CDR3 DNA follows: TGTGCCACCAGTGATTCGGGGGGGAAAGATACGCAGTATTTT. Its translation is CATSDSGGKDTQYF.

This chain connects TRBV5-1 to TRBJ2-7; TRBD2 is a possible D gene (5 bases). Germline assignment: CDR1 SGHRS and CDR2 YFSETQ. The CDR3 totals 13 residues. V was cut by 4 bases and J by 7 bases, with 15 bases left in between. CDR3 sequence (DNA): TGCGCCAGCAGCGGACTCTCCTACAATGAGCAGTACTTC. This sequence encodes CASSGLSYNEQYF.

This chain joins TRBV27 and TRBJ2-2; no reliable D call. V shed 8 bases and J shed 7 bases, with 17 bases lying between them. CDR3 length equals 14 residues. Germline assignment: CDR1 MNHEY and CDR2 SMNVEV (reference sequence). This chain's CDR3 is CASSYAPGNGELFF. Here the CDR3 DNA reads TGTGCCAGCTCATATGCCCCCGGAAACGGGGAGCTGTTTTTT.

This clonotype was found a few times. This could be a read error, since a much larger clone is one nucleotide away. The chain is built from TRBV5-1 and TRBJ2-1; D is perhaps TRBD1 (6 bases). The DNA end is more similar to TRBJ2-7, so the J call may be wrong. The CDR3 extends over 14 amino acids. CDR1 is SGHRS, CDR2 YFSETQ, per germline. CDR3 coding DNA: TGCGCCAGCAGCTCGGGACACTCCTACAATGAGCAGTACTTC. Translated, it gives CASSSGHSYNEQYF.

The V gene is TRBV27, the J gene TRBJ2-7; tentative D call: TRBD1 (6 bases). The CDR3 totals 15 residues. Germline CDR1 and CDR2: MNHEY and SMNVEV (reference sequence). V was cut by 2 bases and J by 2 bases, with 13 bases left in between. CDR3 sequence: CASSLRRGGPYEQYF. Here the CDR3 DNA reads TGTGCCAGCAGTTTAAGGCGAGGGGGACCCTACGAGCAGTACTTC.

This chain uses TRBV11-2 with TRBJ2-3; 9 bases match TRBD1. The CDR3 loop spans 17 amino acids. The J segment lost 3 bases and the V segment lost 5 bases, leaving 12 bases of the junction unmatched. CDR1 is SGHAT and CDR2 is FQNNGV in the germline V gene. The CDR3 protein is CASSGNRGRRGTDTQYF. The CDR3 nucleotides are TGTGCCAGCAGCGGTAACAGGGGGCGCCGTGGAACAGATACGCAGTATTTT.

This clonotype was counted a few times. The chain has TRBV20-1 and TRBJ1-5; D is uncertain. This CDR3 has 14 residues. Trimming took 0 bases from V and 1 from J, leaving 7 bases between them. Germline-derived CDR1 and CDR2 are DFQATT and SNEGSKA (reference sequence). The DNA of the CDR3 is TGCAGTGCTAGAGATGCCGTAAGCAATCAGCCCCAGCATTTT. Residues: CSARDAVSNQPQHF.

This clonotype was seen at least ten times. The germline gene is not matched at one end of the junction; a read error may be the cause. This chain joins TRBV6-1 and TRBJ1-2, with 8 bases matching TRBD1. CDR3 length: 13 residues. CDR1 MNHNS and CDR2 SASEGT come from the germline V gene. The DNA for the CDR3 is TGCGCCAGCAGCGATGGACAGGGCTATGGCTACACCTTC. This codes for CASSDGQGYGYTF.

This clonotype turned up a few times. The chain uses TRBV6-5 and TRBJ1-2; D unclear. Germline-derived CDR1 and CDR2 are MNHEY and SVGAGI. V was clipped by 5 bases and J by 4 bases, with 17 bases between them. The CDR3 runs 15 residues. DNA for the CDR3: TGTGCCAGCAGTCCTTCAACGGCTGGAATCTATGGCTACACCTTC. Translated: CASSPSTAGIYGYTF.

In nucleotides, the CDR3 is TGCAGCGTTGAATGGGAGACTAGCGGGGGGCCCCAAGAGACCCAGTACTTC. Its protein is CSVEWETSGGPQETQYF. The chain recombines TRBV29-1 with TRBJ2-5; 13 nucleotides align to TRBD2. The V and J ends lost 2 bases and 1 base, in that order; junction bases with no gene match: 7. Germline V gene lookup returns CDR1 SQVTM and CDR2 ANQGSEA. The CDR3 totals 17 residues.